This passage covers 13 T cell receptor beta chains from one sample sequenced in a study of patients and donors after allogeneic stem cell transplantation. TCRdb re-called the RT-PCR reads with MiXCR, one entry per CDR3 protein. The sample holds over 150,000 distinct CDR3 sequences, roughly two fifths seen once. The specimen was blood, either unsorted or a sorted T cell fraction (not recorded which). All receptors come from a human donor who was either an allogeneic HSCT recipient or a stem cell or donor lymphocyte infusion donor (not recorded which). It is not recorded whose cells these are; they may come from a transplant donor.

J is TRBJ2-1 and V is TRBV25-1; 7 nucleotides match TRBD2. V was clipped by 8 bases and J by 1 base; unmatched bases: 5. Looked up from germline, CDR1 is MGHDK and CDR2 is SYGVNS. This CDR3 is built from 14 residues. CDR3 in DNA: TGTGCCAGCCGCCCAGCGGGATCCTACAATGAGCAGTTCTTC. Translating gives CASRPAGSYNEQFF.

This chain uses TRBV4-3 with TRBJ1-1; 8 bases are shared with TRBD1. V lost 3 bases, J lost 1 base, and 4 bases stayed unmatched. This CDR3 spans 15 amino acids. CDR1 is LGHNA, CDR2 YSLEER, per germline. The CDR3 region is CASSHRDRTNTEAFF. Here the CDR3 DNA reads TGCGCCAGCAGCCACCGGGACAGGACGAACACTGAAGCTTTCTTT.

This sequence joins TRBV6-1 and TRBJ1-2; D is undetermined. The germline V gene has CDR1 MNHNS and CDR2 SASEGT. The V gene lost 4 bases and the J gene lost 8 bases, with 8 bases spanning the gap. This CDR3 is 11 amino acids long. CDR3 coding DNA: TGTGCCAGCAGTGCTCTTCGAGGCTACACCTTC. This gives the protein CASSALRGYTF.

The CDR3 coding sequence is TGTGCCAGCAAGACCATGAACACTGAAGCTTTCTTT. Amino acid sequence: CASKTMNTEAFF. The rearrangement links TRBV7-9 to TRBJ1-1; no firm D call. V lost 7 bases, J lost 0 bases, and 6 bases lay in between. Germline values: CDR1 SEHNR, CDR2 FQNEAQ (reference sequence). This CDR3 has 12 amino acids.

This clonotype came up once. The CDR3 reads CASSLRGGSTEAFF. Written as DNA, the CDR3 is TGTGCCAGCAGCTTAAGGGGTGGAAGCACTGAAGCTTTCTTT. The V call is TRBV7-9, the J call TRBJ1-1, with a possible D match to TRBD1 (5 bases). This CDR3 has 14 amino acids. CDR1 and CDR2 (germline): SEHNR, FQNEAQ (reference sequence). The germline V and J ends were trimmed by 2 bases and 4 bases, with 11 bases remaining between them.

V usage is TRBV9 and J usage is TRBJ2-1, with D unresolved. Trimming cost V 4 bases and J 4 bases, with 15 bases left between them. This CDR3 has 15 residues. Per the germline V gene, CDR1 is SGDLS and CDR2 is YYNGEE. The CDR3 DNA sequence: TGTGCCAGCAGCCCAGACCCAGACTCTTACAATGAGCAGTTCTTC. Residues: CASSPDPDSYNEQFF.

V usage is TRBV12-3 or TRBV12-4 and J usage is TRBJ2-7; 9 bases fit TRBD1. With 1 base clipped from V and 6 bases from J, the junction kept 7 bases outside the gene matches. This CDR3 is 15 amino acids long. As DNA, the CDR3 is TGTGCCAGCAGTTTAGTGGGACAGGGTTGGGCCGAGCAGTACTTC. Protein product: CASSLVGQGWAEQYF.

This chain connects TRBV29-1 to TRBJ1-2; no definite D call. CDR1 SQVTM and CDR2 ANQGSEA come from the germline V gene. V lost 3 bases to trimming and J lost 6 bases, with 2 bases between them. The CDR3 runs 9 residues. CDR3 sequence reads: CSVDDGYTF. The DNA for the CDR3 is TGCAGCGTTGATGATGGCTACACCTTC.

This clonotype was seen only a few times. This chain joins TRBV5-1 and TRBJ2-1; D uncertain. Germline V lookup: CDR1 SGHRS, CDR2 YFSETQ. V shed 4 bases and J shed 9 bases, with 17 bases lying between them. The CDR3 is 14 residues long. The CDR3 nucleotides are TGCGCCAGCAGCCTTGGCCCTCTGTTGGGTGAGCAGTTCTTC. As protein: CASSLGPLLGEQFF. The variable domain in full, completed from reference TRBV5-1 and TRBJ2-1, reads KAGVTQTPRYLIKTRGQQVTLSCSPISGHRSVSWYQQTPGQGLQFLFEYFSETQRNKGNFPGRFSGRQFSNSRSEMNVSTLELGDSALYLCASSLGPLLGEQFFGPGTRLTVL.

This chain connects TRBV5-1 to TRBJ2-7, with D uncertain. The germline V gene has CDR1 SGHRS and CDR2 YFSETQ. Deletions cut 3 bases from V and 1 base from J, with 5 bases between. This CDR3 is built from 12 residues. The CDR3 nucleotides are TGCGCCAGCAGCTCCGTTTCCTACGAGCAGTACTTC. It encodes CASSSVSYEQYF.

The sample holds a few counts of this clonotype. The rearrangement links TRBV6-2 or TRBV6-3 to TRBJ1-1; possibly TRBD1 for D (5 bases). The CDR3 has 16 residues. Germline CDR1 is MNHEY and CDR2 is SVGEGT. With 7 bases removed from V and 0 bases from J, the gap between germline ends came to 18 bases. DNA for the CDR3: TGTGCCAGCACCTGGGACGGGCTGAGAATGAACACTGAAGCTTTCTTT. It codes for CASTWDGLRMNTEAFF.

V gene TRBV5-1 combines with J gene TRBJ2-5, with TRBD2 identical over 8 bases. Per germline, CDR1 SGHRS and CDR2 YFSETQ. CDR3 length: 14 amino acids. V shed 2 bases, J shed 5 bases, and the junction held 5 bases outside the gene matches. CDR3 sequence reads: CASSFFSGTETQYF. The DNA for the CDR3 is TGCGCCAGCAGCTTCTTTAGCGGGACTGAGACCCAGTACTTC.

This chain connects TRBV5-1 to TRBJ2-2; D possibly corresponds to TRBD2 (6 bases). The CDR3 spans 14 residues. Deletions cut 1 base from V and 6 bases from J, with 10 bases between. The germline V gene encodes CDR1 SGHRS and CDR2 YFSETQ. The CDR3: CASSLFREAGELFF. The CDR3 coding sequence is TGCGCCAGCAGCTTGTTCAGGGAGGCCGGGGAGCTGTTTTTT.